This passage covers 26 T cell receptor beta chains from one sample sequenced in a study of T-cell memory formation after mild COVID-19. A single record per CDR3 protein comes from TCRdb applying MiXCR to the 5' RACE reads. The sample includes 350,000 to 500,000 distinct CDR3 sequences, around 20% seen only once; the top ten take roughly 8%. Sequences were obtained from PBMCs or a T cell subset sorted from them (not recorded which). The receptors were sampled from an adult woman who had mild COVID-19 (a few samples of this study predate the infection). Cell type and time point are not known.

This chain links TRBV12-3 or TRBV12-4 with TRBJ2-1; 7 bases map to TRBD2. The CDR3 length is 16 residues. The trim removed 4 bases at V and 6 bases at J, leaving 12 bases unmatched. DNA for the CDR3: TGTGCCAGCAGTTACCCTGGCGGGAGAGGTATCAATGAGCAGTTCTTC. Residues: CASSYPGGRGINEQFF.

This clonotype appeared a few times. The chain couples TRBV7-3 to TRBJ2-3, with a possible D match to TRBD2 (5 bases). Germline V gene lookup returns CDR1 SGHTA and CDR2 FQGTGA. Deletions cut 5 bases from V and 8 bases from J, with 14 bases between. This CDR3 has 13 amino acids. DNA for the CDR3: TGTGCCAGCAGCCCTAACCTAGCTTCTACGCAGTATTTT. Translation: CASSPNLASTQYF.

The J gene is TRBJ1-1, the V gene TRBV20-1; D ambiguous. V lost 0 bases and J 11 bases, leaving 7 bases between the germline ends. Looked up from germline, CDR1 is DFQATT and CDR2 is SNEGSKA (reference sequence). The CDR3 runs 10 residues. CDR3 bases: TGCAGTGCTAGAGATAACCGGGCTTTCTTT. Translation: CSARDNRAFF.

The V call is TRBV4-2, the J call TRBJ1-5; D not resolved. V lost 0 bases, J lost 11 bases, and 14 bases lay in between. Germline CDR1 LGHNA, CDR2 YNFKEQ. The CDR3 is 14 residues long. CDR3 sequence (DNA): TGTGCCAGCAGCCAAGAGCTCACTAGTGGGGCCCAGCATTTT. This sequence encodes CASSQELTSGAQHF.

A few counts support this clonotype. The chain links TRBV4-1 to TRBJ2-1; 9 nucleotides line up with TRBD1. V was pared by 3 bases and J by 4 bases, with 7 bases of the junction left unmatched. CDR1 is MGHRA and CDR2 is YSYEKL in the germline V gene. This CDR3 has 16 residues. CDR3 protein: CASSQGGQGIYNEQFF. CDR3 nucleotides: TGCGCCAGCAGCCAGGGTGGACAGGGGATATACAATGAGCAGTTCTTC.

The chain couples TRBV7-2 to TRBJ2-1; D is undetermined. Trimming pared 6 bases from V and 6 bases from J, leaving 12 bases between. The germline gives CDR1 SGHTA, CDR2 FQGNSA. This CDR3 spans 13 amino acids. CDR3 sequence reads: CASSREVTNEQFF. The CDR3 DNA reads TGTGCCAGCAGTCGCGAGGTTACCAATGAGCAGTTCTTC. Looking up the rest from reference TRBV7-2 and TRBJ2-1 gives the full variable domain: GAGVSQSPSNKVTEKGKDVELRCDPISGHTALYWYRQSLGQGLEFLIYFQGNSAPDKSGLPSDRFSAERTGGSVSTLTIQRTQQEDSAVYLCASSREVTNEQFFGPGTRLTVL.

The rearrangement links TRBV7-6 to TRBJ2-5, with D perhaps matching TRBD2 (7 bases). Germline V lookup: CDR1 SGHVS, CDR2 FNYEAQ. The length of the CDR3 is 18 residues. With 0 bases removed from V and 3 bases from J, the gap between germline ends came to 20 bases. DNA of the CDR3: TGTGCCAGCAGCTTAGCGGTCAAGGGGGGGCGCGTAAAAGAGACCCAGTACTTC. Translation gives CASSLAVKGGRVKETQYF.

The V gene is TRBV7-9, the J gene TRBJ2-2; D is unresolved. The CDR3 is 15 amino acids. Germline V gene lookup returns CDR1 SEHNR and CDR2 FQNEAQ (reference sequence). The V end lost 2 bases, the J end lost 7 bases, and 14 bases lay between the germline ends. The CDR3 region is CASSLSNTGHGELFF. The CDR3, as DNA: TGTGCCAGCAGCTTATCGAATACGGGTCACGGGGAGCTGTTTTTT. The full variable domain, with the rest looked up from reference TRBV7-9 and TRBJ2-2, is DTGVSQNPRHKITKRGQNVTFRCDPISEHNRLYWYRQTLGQGPEFLTYFQNEAQLEKSRLLSDRFSAERPKGSFSTLEIQRTEQGDSAMYLCASSLSNTGHGELFFGEGSRLTVL.

In its sample, this clonotype was seen a few times. J is TRBJ2-2 and V is TRBV5-1, with 12 bases lining up with TRBD1. V gave up 5 bases and J gave up 5 bases; unmatched junction bases: 10. The CDR3 spans 17 residues. Germline V gene data show CDR1 as SGHRS and CDR2 as YFSETQ. The CDR3 here is CASSSGTGGLRTGELFF. The CDR3 nucleotides are TGCGCCAGCAGTTCCGGGACAGGGGGCTTACGGACCGGGGAGCTGTTTTTT.

This clonotype was counted only a few times. J is TRBJ1-5 and V is TRBV6-1; D is ambiguous. The CDR3 has 13 residues. V lost 7 bases, J lost 13 bases, and 20 bases lay in between. Per germline, CDR1 MNHNS and CDR2 SASEGT. DNA of the CDR3: TGTGCCAGCACGAGGAGTGATATCAGCCCTCAGCATTTT. Translation gives CASTRSDISPQHF.

The CDR3: CASSLSGGDPRNEQFF. The CDR3 coding sequence is TGTGCCAGCAGCCTTAGCGGGGGTGATCCTCGGAATGAGCAGTTCTTC. The chain employs TRBV4-2 and TRBJ2-1, with 9 bases lining up with TRBD2. The CDR3 consists of 16 residues. Looked up from germline, CDR1 is LGHNA and CDR2 is YNFKEQ. The V and J ends lost 4 bases and 7 bases, in that order; junction bases with no gene match: 11.

The chain has TRBV4-2 and TRBJ2-7; a possible D gene is TRBD2 (5 bases). Germline V gives CDR1 LGHNA, CDR2 YNFKEQ. This CDR3 is built from 15 residues. The V and J ends lost 0 bases and 3 bases respectively, with 12 bases between them. CDR3 residues: CASSQESSPYYEQYF. The CDR3 bases are TGTGCCAGCAGCCAAGAGTCTAGCCCTTACTACGAGCAGTACTTC.

The rearrangement joins TRBV7-8 to TRBJ1-1, with D hard to call. There are 14 residues in the CDR3. V was pared by 5 bases and J by 9 bases, with 19 bases between. The germline V gene has CDR1 SGHVS and CDR2 FQNEAQ. The chain's CDR3 is CASSPDRVPIQAFF. The CDR3 nucleotides read TGTGCCAGCAGCCCGGACCGAGTTCCGATCCAAGCTTTCTTT.

J is TRBJ1-1 and V is TRBV6-6; 11 bases match TRBD1. J was trimmed by 1 base and V by 6 bases; bases with no gene match: 4. CDR1 MNHNY and CDR2 SVGAGI come from the germline V gene (reference sequence). The CDR3 totals 15 residues. CDR3 loop: CASRRTGGGNTEAFF. CDR3 in DNA: TGTGCCAGCAGGAGGACAGGGGGCGGGAACACTGAAGCTTTCTTT.

This clonotype appeared many times. The chain joins TRBV24-1 to TRBJ2-1, with a tentative D call TRBD2 (5 bases). Germline loops: CDR1 KGHDR, CDR2 SFDVKD. V lost 3 bases and J 4 bases, leaving 15 bases between the germline ends. This CDR3 is 16 amino acids long. The CDR3 DNA reads as TGTGCCACCAGTGATGCTAGGACTCCTCCGTACAATGAGCAGTTCTTC. Amino acid sequence: CATSDARTPPYNEQFF.

The genes are TRBV11-2 and TRBJ2-1; D not certain. The V gene lost 0 bases and the J gene lost 10 bases, with 16 bases spanning the gap. The CDR3 sequence is 15 residues long. CDR1 is SGHAT and CDR2 is FQNNGV in the germline V gene. Here the CDR3 reads CASSLEFVPYGEQFF. CDR3 nucleotides: TGTGCCAGCAGCTTAGAGTTCGTCCCTTACGGGGAGCAGTTCTTC.

The chain uses TRBV27 and TRBJ1-5; a weak D match, TRBD1 (6 bases). The germline V and J ends were trimmed by 3 bases and 6 bases, with 18 bases remaining between them. Germline V gene lookup returns CDR1 MNHEY and CDR2 SMNVEV (reference sequence). The CDR3 totals 16 residues. DNA for the CDR3: TGTGCCAGCAGTTTTAGAGTATCGGGGGGGGCTCAGCCCCAGCATTTT. Its protein is CASSFRVSGGAQPQHF.

This clonotype was seen a few times. The rearrangement joins TRBV4-1 to TRBJ1-1, with 8 positions matching TRBD1. Germline V gene lookup returns CDR1 MGHRA and CDR2 YSYEKL. CDR3 length equals 15 residues. After removal of 4 bases from V and 0 bases from J, the junction contained 4 bases not matched to a gene. Here the CDR3 DNA reads TGCGCCAGCAGCCCGGAGACAGGGGTGAACACTGAAGCTTTCTTT. Translating it yields CASSPETGVNTEAFF.

This clonotype was seen a few times. This chain joins TRBV5-1 and TRBJ1-2; a weak D match, TRBD1 (5 bases). The CDR3 contains 14 residues. Between the trimmed V and J ends, which lost 4 bases and 5 bases, there was a span of 15 bases. Per the germline V gene, CDR1 is SGHRS and CDR2 is YFSETQ. CDR3 amino acids: CASSPVGREYGYTF. CDR3 coding DNA: TGCGCCAGCAGCCCGGTAGGCAGGGAGTATGGCTACACCTTC. Full variable domain (missing parts from reference TRBV5-1 and TRBJ1-2): KAGVTQTPRYLIKTRGQQVTLSCSPISGHRSVSWYQQTPGQGLQFLFEYFSETQRNKGNFPGRFSGRQFSNSRSEMNVSTLELGDSALYLCASSPVGREYGYTFGSGTRLTVV.

The V and J genes are TRBV11-2 and TRBJ2-5, with 15 bases that match TRBD2. The CDR3 covers 17 residues. V lost 6 bases, J lost 2 bases, and 7 bases stayed unmatched. The germline V gene has CDR1 SGHAT and CDR2 FQNNGV. The DNA for the CDR3 is TGTGCCAGCAGGCGGACTAGCGGGGGGGCCTATCAAGAGACCCAGTACTTC. Translation: CASRRTSGGAYQETQYF.

The chain recombines TRBV24-1 with TRBJ2-2; D is possibly TRBD1 or TRBD2 (5 bases each). Looked up from germline, CDR1 is KGHDR and CDR2 is SFDVKD. The CDR3 is 14 amino acids. V lost 6 bases, J lost 6 bases, and 13 bases lay in between. In DNA, the CDR3 is TGTGCCACCAGTCTTGAGGGGAAGGCCGGGGAGCTGTTTTTT. Protein product: CATSLEGKAGELFF.

This rearrangement joins TRBV5-1 to TRBJ2-1; D uncertain. The V and J ends lost 4 bases and 7 bases respectively, with 18 bases between them. The CDR3 extends over 15 amino acids. CDR1 is SGHRS, CDR2 YFSETQ, per germline. CDR3 bases: TGCGCCAGCAGCGGCCGAATCGGACCCCTGAATGAGCAGTTCTTC. As protein: CASSGRIGPLNEQFF.

This clonotype was observed a handful of times. This chain uses TRBV5-1 with TRBJ1-3; D is unresolved. Per the germline V gene, CDR1 is SGHRS and CDR2 is YFSETQ. CDR3 length: 16 residues. V shed 2 bases and J shed 0 bases, with 12 bases lying between them. CDR3 DNA: TGCGCCAGCAGCTTAACGGGGTCTTTCTCTGGAAACACCATATATTTT. Amino acid sequence: CASSLTGSFSGNTIYF.

The chain's CDR3 is CASSPPAGLAKNIQYF. The CDR3 DNA is TGTGCCAGCTCACCACCTGCAGGACTAGCCAAAAACATTCAGTACTTC. This chain links TRBV18 with TRBJ2-4; a possible D gene is TRBD2 (5 bases). Germline CDR1 KGHSH, CDR2 LQKENI. The CDR3 has 16 amino acids. Trimming removed 0 bases at V and 0 bases at J, with 9 bases between.

This clonotype showed up just a few times. The genes are TRBV19 and TRBJ2-7, with D hard to call. V lost 4 bases and J lost 4, with 11 bases in between. Germline V gene sequence: CDR1 LNHDA, CDR2 SQIVND (reference sequence). This CDR3 region has 13 residues. CDR3 nucleotide sequence: TGTGCCAGTAGTACCACGATCTGGTACGAGCAGTACTTC. It is translated as CASSTTIWYEQYF.

The V gene is TRBV11-1, the J gene TRBJ2-7, with D perhaps TRBD1 (6 bases). Germline CDR1 is SGHAT and CDR2 is FQDESV (reference sequence). V was pared by 5 bases and J by 3 bases, with 17 bases between. The CDR3 loop spans 15 amino acids. Here the CDR3 reads CASSQTDGGGYEQYF. CDR3 coding DNA: TGTGCCAGCAGCCAGACCGATGGGGGCGGCTACGAGCAGTACTTC.